A single sample is the source of the 4 T cell receptor beta chains below, sequenced in a study of beta chain features in type 1 diabetes. What was sequenced were expressed TCRB transcripts, since all of the isolated RNA had been reverse transcribed. TCRdb keeps only in-frame clones here, not all; method: immunoSEQ multiplex PCR. The sample lists fewer than 400,000 clones, less than 9.5% seen once, with under 0.5% in the top ten. Sequencing was performed on central memory CD4+ T cells from blood. All receptors come from a woman aged 18-29 years in good health.

On this clone itself: Because the CDR3's place on the DNA is in doubt, the DNA is left out and the CDR3 is given as listed by TCRdb. The CDR3 loop is CASTRRWQLMKNCFF. The rearrangement links TRBV21-1 to TRBJ1-4. TRBV21-1 is an annotated pseudogene. The CDR3 totals 15 residues, both ends included.

There are a few counts of this clone. The V gene is TRBV4-2, the J gene TRBJ2-7, with 10 nucleotides matching TRBD2. The CDR3 is 17 residues long. CDR1 is LGHNA and CDR2 is YNFKEQ in the germline V gene. Trimming cost V 0 bases and J 0 bases; bases outside gene matches: 5. The CDR3 reads CASSQDRTSGASYEQYF. CDR3 sequence (DNA): TGTGCCAGCAGCCAAGACCGAACTAGCGGGGCCTCCTACGAGCAGTACTTC.

This clone was seen more than once but under ten times. The chain couples TRBV7-8 to TRBJ2-1; no firm D call. V was trimmed by 1 base and J by 2 bases, leaving 12 bases between them. The CDR3 has 16 amino acids. CDR1 and CDR2 from the germline V gene are SGHVS and FQNEAQ. The CDR3 region is CASSLGRTSTYNEQFF. The CDR3 DNA sequence: TGTGCCAGCAGCTTAGGTCGGACCAGCACCTACAATGAGCAGTTCTTC.

This sequence joins TRBV27 and TRBJ2-2; the D is unclear. Trimming took off 3 bases at V and 4 bases at J, with 3 bases between the two ends. CDR3 length: 12 amino acids. Looked up from germline, CDR1 is MNHEY and CDR2 is SMNVEV (reference sequence). CDR3 DNA sequence: TGTGCCAGCAGTTTGGGCACCGGGGAGCTGTTTTTT. Encoded protein: CASSLGTGELFF.